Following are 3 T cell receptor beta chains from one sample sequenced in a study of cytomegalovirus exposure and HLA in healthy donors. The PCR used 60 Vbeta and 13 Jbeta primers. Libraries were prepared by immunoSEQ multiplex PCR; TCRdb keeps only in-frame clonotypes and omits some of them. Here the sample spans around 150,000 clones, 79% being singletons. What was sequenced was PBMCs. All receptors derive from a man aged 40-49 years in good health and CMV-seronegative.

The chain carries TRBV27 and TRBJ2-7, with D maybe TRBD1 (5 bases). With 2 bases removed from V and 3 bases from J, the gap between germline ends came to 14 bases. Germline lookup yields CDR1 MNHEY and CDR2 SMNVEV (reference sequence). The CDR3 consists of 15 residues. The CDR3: CASSLEWTLNYEQYF. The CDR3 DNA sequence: TGTGCCAGCAGTTTAGAATGGACACTAAACTACGAGCAGTACTTC.

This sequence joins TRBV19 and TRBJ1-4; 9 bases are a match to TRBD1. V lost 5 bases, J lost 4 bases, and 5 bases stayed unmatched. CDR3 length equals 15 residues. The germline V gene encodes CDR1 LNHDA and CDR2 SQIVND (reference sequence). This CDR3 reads CASSSRTGDNEKLFF. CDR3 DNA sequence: TGTGCCAGTAGTTCCCGGACAGGGGATAATGAAAAACTGTTTTTT.

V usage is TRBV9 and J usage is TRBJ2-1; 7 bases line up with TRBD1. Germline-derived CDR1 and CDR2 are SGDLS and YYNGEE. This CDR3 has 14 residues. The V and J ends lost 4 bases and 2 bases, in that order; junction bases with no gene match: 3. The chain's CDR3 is CASSYGTAYNEQFF. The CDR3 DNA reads TGTGCCAGCAGCTACGGGACAGCCTACAATGAGCAGTTCTTC.